Below, 17 T cell receptor beta chains from the same sample are listed, as sequenced in a study of neurological immune-mediated disorders. Using its own MiXCR run on the 5' RACE reads, TCRdb lists one record per CDR3 protein. The sample lists fewer than 40,000 distinct CDR3 sequences; about an eighth were seen once. The time point was: technical triplicate 2. What was sequenced was CD4+ T cells from blood. The receptors originated from a female donor with HTLV-1-associated myelopathy (HAM/TSP).

This clonotype appeared many times. The genes are TRBV2 and TRBJ2-3, with D tentatively TRBD1 (5 bases). This CDR3 spans 16 amino acids. The V gene lost 3 bases and the J gene lost 7 bases, with 20 bases spanning the gap. Per the germline V gene, CDR1 is SNHLY and CDR2 is FYNNEI. The CDR3: CASSDVGHTRTNTQYF. DNA for the CDR3: TGTGCCAGCAGTGACGTCGGCCACACTCGGACAAATACGCAGTATTTT.

This clonotype has ten or more counts. The J gene is TRBJ2-5, the V gene TRBV6-5; 11 nucleotides agree with TRBD1. With V trimmed by 6 bases and J by 4 bases, 7 bases remained unmatched. There are 15 residues in the CDR3. The V gene's germline CDR1 is MNHEY and CDR2 SVGAGI. The CDR3 reads CASSPGTGGTETQYF. CDR3 DNA: TGTGCCAGCAGCCCCGGGACAGGGGGTACAGAGACCCAGTACTTC.

This clonotype has at least ten counts. This chain uses TRBV3-1 with TRBJ1-3; 7 bases line up with TRBD1. Germline loops: CDR1 LGHDT, CDR2 YNNKEL (reference sequence). This CDR3 comprises 15 residues. V dropped 6 bases and J dropped 0; count of bases not matched to a gene: 5. The CDR3 DNA is TGTGCCAGCAGTCGGACAGGCTACTCTGGAAACACCATATATTTT. It is translated as CASSRTGYSGNTIYF. Complete variable domain (other parts from reference TRBV3-1 and TRBJ1-3): DTAVSQTPKYLVTQMGNDKSIKCEQNLGHDTMYWYKQDSKKFLKIMFSYNNKELIINETVPNRFSPKSPDKAHLNLHINSLELGDSAVYFCASSRTGYSGNTIYFGEGSWLTVV.

The genes are TRBV3-1 and TRBJ2-7; 8 nucleotides line up with TRBD2. The CDR3 covers 13 residues. Trimming cost V 8 bases and J 1 base; bases outside gene matches: 4. Per germline, CDR1 LGHDT and CDR2 YNNKEL (reference sequence). In nucleotides, the CDR3 is TGTGCCAGCTGGAGCGGGGGTTCCTACGAGCAGTACTTC. This translates into CASWSGGSYEQYF.

This clonotype was observed at least ten times. This rearrangement joins TRBV4-2 to TRBJ2-7; 8 bases are a match to TRBD2. Trimming took 0 bases from V and 3 from J; bases not matched to a gene: 1. The length of the CDR3 is 14 residues. Germline loops: CDR1 LGHNA, CDR2 YNFKEQ. CDR3 DNA sequence: TGTGCCAGCAGCCAAGATGGGACTAGCTACGAGCAGTACTTC. This sequence encodes CASSQDGTSYEQYF.

Relative to its sample, this clonotype is medium-sized. The chain joins TRBV5-1 to TRBJ2-1; 7 bases match TRBD2. Per the germline V gene, CDR1 is SGHRS and CDR2 is YFSETQ. The CDR3 totals 16 residues. V shed 8 bases, J shed 4 bases, and the junction held 15 bases outside the gene matches. This CDR3 reads CASRVGSGDSYNEQFF. The CDR3 nucleotides read TGCGCCAGTCGGGTCGGGAGCGGGGATAGTTACAATGAGCAGTTCTTC. The complete variable domain, with remaining parts taken from reference TRBV5-1 and TRBJ2-1, reads KAGVTQTPRYLIKTRGQQVTLSCSPISGHRSVSWYQQTPGQGLQFLFEYFSETQRNKGNFPGRFSGRQFSNSRSEMNVSTLELGDSALYLCASRVGSGDSYNEQFFGPGTRLTVL.

This clonotype was picked up many times. The chain joins TRBV20-1 to TRBJ2-7; perhaps D is TRBD1 or TRBD2 (5 bases each). The V end was cut by 3 bases, the J end by 2 bases, with 14 bases between. The germline V gene has CDR1 DFQATT and CDR2 SNEGSKA (reference sequence). This CDR3 region has 14 residues. The CDR3 reads CSASRGVGPYEQYF. For the CDR3, the DNA is TGCAGTGCTAGCCGAGGGGTTGGCCCCTACGAGCAGTACTTC.

There are many counts of this clonotype. The chain employs TRBV5-1 and TRBJ2-3; D may be TRBD2 (6 bases). The CDR3 is 15 residues long. Germline CDR1 reads SGHRS; CDR2 reads YFSETQ. The ends were cut back, 4 bases at V and 0 bases at J, with 12 bases in the middle. CDR3 in amino acids: CASSPGTFSTDTQYF. In DNA, the CDR3 is TGCGCCAGCAGCCCAGGGACTTTCAGCACAGATACGCAGTATTTT.

This clonotype was counted many times. The J gene is TRBJ2-3, the V gene TRBV29-1; no definite D call. V was clipped by 3 bases and J by 0 bases, with 13 bases between them. In germline, CDR1 is SQVTM, CDR2 ANQGSEA. The length of the CDR3 is 15 residues. This CDR3 is CSVDKAPSSTDTQYF. CDR3 DNA: TGCAGCGTTGATAAGGCCCCTTCTAGCACAGATACGCAGTATTTT.

This clonotype was observed a single time. The chain uses TRBV30 and TRBJ1-1, with D unclear. The CDR3 loop spans 13 amino acids. V was shortened by 0 bases and J by 4 bases, with 9 bases between the two germline ends. Per the germline V gene, CDR1 is GTSNPN and CDR2 is SVGIG (reference sequence). The CDR3 reads CAWSVLASTEAFF. The CDR3 coding sequence is TGTGCCTGGAGTGTACTCGCTTCCACTGAAGCTTTCTTT.

In its sample, this clonotype was seen many times. The chain couples TRBV4-3 to TRBJ2-2, with 8 positions matching TRBD1. The CDR3 has 16 residues. Germline CDR1 reads LGHNA; CDR2 reads YSLEER. With V trimmed by 4 bases and J by 0 bases, 4 bases remained unmatched. CDR3 loop: CASSPGQGTNTGELFF. The CDR3 DNA reads as TGCGCCAGCAGCCCCGGACAGGGCACGAACACCGGGGAGCTGTTTTTT.

This clonotype was detected many times. V usage is TRBV3-1 and J usage is TRBJ2-1, with TRBD2 as a possible D gene (5 bases). CDR1 and CDR2 (germline): LGHDT, YNNKEL (reference sequence). The ends were cut back, 8 bases at V and 6 bases at J, with 14 bases in the middle. This CDR3 region has 13 residues. The CDR3 DNA sequence: TGTGCCAGCGGCGCAACTAGTGGCAATGAGCAGTTCTTC. The encoded protein is CASGATSGNEQFF.

This clonotype was detected many times. The genes are TRBV6-1 and TRBJ1-3, with D unresolved. Trimming took 5 bases from V and 0 from J, leaving 14 bases between them. This CDR3 is built from 16 residues. Germline CDR1 and CDR2: MNHNS and SASEGT. The CDR3 DNA reads as TGTGCCAGCAGTTTACTTATCGGTCTCTCTGGAAACACCATATATTTT. Residues: CASSLLIGLSGNTIYF.

The sample holds many counts of this clonotype. The chain joins TRBV5-4 to TRBJ1-1; tentatively, D is TRBD1 (6 bases). The V end lost 0 bases, the J end lost 1 base, and 7 bases lay between the germline ends. The CDR3 is 14 amino acids. CDR1 and CDR2 (germline): SGHNT, YYREEE (reference sequence). CDR3 protein: CASSLEQGNTEAFF. DNA for the CDR3: TGTGCCAGCAGCTTGGAACAGGGGAACACTGAAGCTTTCTTT.

This clonotype was picked up many times. The chain combines TRBV5-1 with TRBJ1-4, with 8 bases aligning to TRBD1. Germline V gives CDR1 SGHRS, CDR2 YFSETQ. The J segment lost 7 bases and the V segment lost 5 bases, leaving 10 bases of the junction unmatched. The CDR3 totals 15 residues. Here the CDR3 reads CASRAAGTGFEKLFF. In nucleotides, the CDR3 is TGCGCCAGCAGGGCGGCCGGGACAGGTTTTGAAAAACTGTTTTTT.

This clonotype came up many times. The chain is built from TRBV7-8 and TRBJ1-1; a possible D gene is TRBD1 (6 bases). Germline-derived CDR1 and CDR2 are SGHVS and FQNEAQ. The CDR3 length is 16 residues. With 2 bases removed from V and 0 bases from J, the gap between germline ends came to 13 bases. The CDR3 reads CASSLRAQGVNTEAFF. As DNA, the CDR3 is TGTGCCAGCAGCTTAAGGGCACAGGGCGTGAACACTGAAGCTTTCTTT.

This clonotype was seen many times. The V call is TRBV11-3, the J call TRBJ2-3; possibly TRBD2 for D (6 bases). V shed 1 base and J shed 3 bases, with 8 bases lying between them. Germline CDR1 and CDR2: SGHNT and YENEEA. The CDR3 is 14 residues long. CDR3 region: CASSLAGSTDTQYF. CDR3 in DNA: TGTGCCAGCAGCTTAGCCGGGAGTACAGATACGCAGTATTTT.